A selection of T cell receptor beta chains follows, all from one sample in a study of CD8 T cells in ankylosing spondylitis. Each CDR3 protein is one row after TCRdb ran MiXCR on the 5' RACE reads. The sample has about 240,000 distinct CDR3 sequences; under 30% are singletons. The sequencing sample was made of blood, either unsorted or a sorted T cell fraction (not recorded which). The source is a male donor with ankylosing spondylitis or in good health (not recorded which). Both conserved end residues are part of each CDR3. The D gene is left open where the match is weak. Clone sizes are given selectively: once, few, many, or a class where the clone is expanded.

DNA: TGCAGTACGGGCAGGGCAGGTTCCGGGGCCAACGTCCTGACTTTC
CDR3: CSTGRAGSGANVLTF
length: 15
V: TRBV20-1
D: -
J: TRBJ2-6
size: -

DNA: TGTGCCACCAGTGATTTTTTAGGAAACTACAATGAGCAGTTCTTC
CDR3: CATSDFLGNYNEQFF
length: 15
V: TRBV24-1
D: -
J: TRBJ2-1
size: once

DNA: TGCGCCAGCAGCGGGGGACTAGGCAGCACCTACGAGCAGTACTTC
CDR3: CASSGGLGSTYEQYF
length: 15
V: TRBV5-1
D: TRBD2
J: TRBJ2-7
size: few

DNA: TGCAGTGCTAGACCATCGACGGACAATGAAAAACTGTTTTTT
CDR3: CSARPSTDNEKLFF
length: 14
V: TRBV20-1
D: -
J: TRBJ1-4
size: many

DNA: TGCAGTGCCACGAACTCTTGGGGGGGCACAGATACGCAGTATTTT
CDR3: CSATNSWGGTDTQYF
length: 15
V: TRBV20-1
D: -
J: TRBJ2-3
size: few

DNA: TGTGCCAGCAGTGAACCCACCCTAGCGGGGAGCACAGATACGCAGTATTTT
CDR3: CASSEPTLAGSTDTQYF
length: 17
V: TRBV2
D: TRBD2
J: TRBJ2-3
size: few

DNA: TGTGCCAGCAGTGAGGGCCCTATGGGCAACATTCAGTACTTC
CDR3: CASSEGPMGNIQYF
length: 14
V: TRBV6-1
D: -
J: TRBJ2-4
size: many

DNA: TGTGCCAGCAGTTTCGGCAGGGCGGCCCAGTACTTC
CDR3: CASSFGRAAQYF
length: 12
V: TRBV12-3/TRBV12-4
D: -
J: TRBJ2-5
size: many

DNA: TGCAGCGCGACAGGGGGAGGGGAAAAACTGTTTTTT
CDR3: CSATGGGEKLFF
length: 12
V: TRBV29-1
D: TRBD1
J: TRBJ1-4
size: many

DNA: TGCAGCGTTGAAGATTATGGGGCGAATAGCTATGGCTACACCTTC
CDR3: CSVEDYGANSYGYTF
length: 15
V: TRBV29-1
D: -
J: TRBJ1-2
size: few

DNA: TGTGCCAGCAGCTTAGAGAGGACACACACAGATACGCAGTATTTT
CDR3: CASSLERTHTDTQYF
length: 15
V: TRBV7-9
D: -
J: TRBJ2-3
size: many

DNA: TGTGCCAGCAGGGGGGTCAGCTACAATGAGCAGTTCTTC
CDR3: CASRGVSYNEQFF
length: 13
V: TRBV25-1
D: -
J: TRBJ2-1
size: few

DNA: TGCGCCAGCAGTGAGCGGGGGACGACGGAAGAGACCCAGTACTTC
CDR3: CASSERGTTEETQYF
length: 15
V: TRBV10-1
D: -
J: TRBJ2-5
size: -

DNA: TGCAGTGCTAGTCTCCAGGGGACAGCTACGCAGTATTTT
CDR3: CSASLQGTATQYF
length: 13
V: TRBV20-1
D: TRBD1
J: TRBJ2-3
size: -

DNA: TGTGCCAGCAGCTTAACCAGCGGGGGGACCGGGGAGCTGTTTTTT
CDR3: CASSLTSGGTGELFF
length: 15
V: TRBV11-1
D: TRBD2
J: TRBJ2-2
size: -

DNA: TGTGCCAGCTCACCCCAGAGGGAAGAGACCCAGTACTTC
CDR3: CASSPQREETQYF
length: 13
V: TRBV18
D: -
J: TRBJ2-5
size: -

DNA: TGTGCCACCAGCAGACACAGGGGTTACAATGAGCAGTTCTTC
CDR3: CATSRHRGYNEQFF
length: 14
V: TRBV15
D: TRBD1
J: TRBJ2-1
size: -

DNA: TGCAGCGTCCGAGAAGGCCGAGCCTACGAGCAGTACTTC
CDR3: CSVREGRAYEQYF
length: 13
V: TRBV29-1
D: -
J: TRBJ2-7
size: few

DNA: TGTGCCAGCAGCCCCACCCTAGCGGGGGCTGGCACAGATACGCAGTATTTT
CDR3: CASSPTLAGAGTDTQYF
length: 17
V: TRBV5-5
D: TRBD2
J: TRBJ2-3
size: many

DNA: TGTGCCAGCAGTTTAATTGGCCTAGCGGGGGACCAAGAGACCCAGTACTTC
CDR3: CASSLIGLAGDQETQYF
length: 17
V: TRBV12-3/TRBV12-4
D: TRBD2
J: TRBJ2-5
size: -

DNA: TGTGCCAGCAGCAAAGCCCCAGGGTCAGGTCAGCCCCAGCATTTT
CDR3: CASSKAPGSGQPQHF
length: 15
V: TRBV7-6
D: -
J: TRBJ1-5
size: few

DNA: TGTGCCAGCAGCTTAGGGCCGAAGGGCACCGGGGAGCTGTTTTTT
CDR3: CASSLGPKGTGELFF
length: 15
V: TRBV5-6
D: -
J: TRBJ2-2
size: -

DNA: TGCAGTGCGGATGACTACGAGCAGTACTTC
CDR3: CSADDYEQYF
length: 10
V: TRBV20-1
D: -
J: TRBJ2-7
size: few

DNA: TGTGCCATCAGTGGAACCGGGACCCCAGTCCGGGCGGATACGCAGTATTTT
CDR3: CAISGTGTPVRADTQYF
length: 17
V: TRBV10-3
D: -
J: TRBJ2-3
size: many

DNA: -
CDR3: CASSFFGQGSYEQYF
length: 15
V: TRBV25-1
D: -
J: TRBJ2-7
size: -

DNA: TGTGCCACCAGTGATTCGGGGTTTCCTGAAGCTTTCTTT
CDR3: CATSDSGFPEAFF
length: 13
V: TRBV24-1
D: -
J: TRBJ1-1
size: few

DNA: TGCAGTGCTGGGGGGAGGACCCCGCCCCAGCATTTT
CDR3: CSAGGRTPPQHF
length: 12
V: TRBV20-1
D: -
J: TRBJ1-5
size: -

DNA: TGTGCCACCAGTGATTATTGGGGTTCTGGGGCCAACGTCCTGACTTTC
CDR3: CATSDYWGSGANVLTF
length: 16
V: TRBV24-1
D: -
J: TRBJ2-6
size: -

DNA: TGCAGTCTAACTAGCGGGGGGTACACAGATACGCAGTATTTT
CDR3: CSLTSGGYTDTQYF
length: 14
V: TRBV20-1
D: TRBD2
J: TRBJ2-3
size: many

DNA: TGTGCCAGCAGTCTGGACAGGGTCAAGAAGGAGACCCAGTACTTC
CDR3: CASSLDRVKKETQYF
length: 15
V: TRBV12-3/TRBV12-4
D: TRBD1
J: TRBJ2-5
size: -

DNA: TGCAGTGCTAGGGACCCGGGGGGGCATCGTGAGCAGTTCTTC
CDR3: CSARDPGGHREQFF
length: 14
V: TRBV20-1
D: TRBD2
J: TRBJ2-1
size: -

DNA: TGCAGCGTTTCAACCGGGACAGGGGTGGGCTACACCTTC
CDR3: CSVSTGTGVGYTF
length: 13
V: TRBV29-1
D: TRBD1
J: TRBJ1-2
size: many

DNA: TGCAGTGCTCCGAGGGGGACCTCTAGCACAGATACGCAGTATTTT
CDR3: CSAPRGTSSTDTQYF
length: 15
V: TRBV20-1
D: -
J: TRBJ2-3
size: few

DNA: TGCAGTGCTAGGGACAGGGTTCGCGACGGGGAGCTGTTTTTT
CDR3: CSARDRVRDGELFF
length: 14
V: TRBV20-1
D: TRBD1
J: TRBJ2-2
size: -

DNA: TGCAGTGCCAGGGTGGCCGGAAACACCATATATTTT
CDR3: CSARVAGNTIYF
length: 12
V: TRBV20-1
D: -
J: TRBJ1-3
size: -

DNA: TGTGCCAGCAGCTTGGATTGGGACAGGGCCTATGGCTACACCTTC
CDR3: CASSLDWDRAYGYTF
length: 15
V: TRBV5-6
D: TRBD1
J: TRBJ1-2
size: once

DNA: TGTGCCAGCTCACCAGCCCGCCACCGGGAGCTGTTTTTT
CDR3: CASSPARHRELFF
length: 13
V: TRBV18
D: -
J: TRBJ2-2
size: -

DNA: TGCAGTGCAGAGCATAGGGCGAGAAGCTCCTACGAGCAGTACTTC
CDR3: CSAEHRARSSYEQYF
length: 15
V: TRBV20-1
D: -
J: TRBJ2-7
size: few

DNA: TGTGCCAGCAGCCGGGGACTAGCGGGGGGGCCGTACAATGAGCAGTTCTTC
CDR3: CASSRGLAGGPYNEQFF
length: 17
V: TRBV11-2
D: TRBD2
J: TRBJ2-1
size: -

DNA: TGCAGTGCTAGACACCCGCGAGGACAGGAGTCAGATACGCAGTATTTT
CDR3: CSARHPRGQESDTQYF
length: 16
V: TRBV20-1
D: TRBD1
J: TRBJ2-3
size: -

DNA: TGCAGTGCTAGTCGGTGGGGGAACACTGAAGCTTTCTTT
CDR3: CSASRWGNTEAFF
length: 13
V: TRBV20-1
D: -
J: TRBJ1-1
size: -

DNA: TGTGCCAGCAGTATCACTGGGGCCAACGTCCTGACTTTC
CDR3: CASSITGANVLTF
length: 13
V: TRBV12-3/TRBV12-4
D: -
J: TRBJ2-6
size: many

DNA: TGCAGTGCTCCCGCGGGGGCAGGGGGCAATCAGCCCCAGCATTTT
CDR3: CSAPAGAGGNQPQHF
length: 15
V: TRBV20-1
D: -
J: TRBJ1-5
size: few

DNA: TGCGCCAGCAGCTTCTGGACTAGCGGACAAGAGACCCAGTACTTC
CDR3: CASSFWTSGQETQYF
length: 15
V: TRBV5-1
D: TRBD2
J: TRBJ2-5
size: many

DNA: TGTGCCAGCAGCTTGGCTTTCAGGGCCGGGGAAAAACTGTTTTTT
CDR3: CASSLAFRAGEKLFF
length: 15
V: TRBV5-5
D: -
J: TRBJ1-4
size: few

DNA: TGTGCCAGCTCACCACCGGGGGTCTCCTACAATGAGCAGTTCTTC
CDR3: CASSPPGVSYNEQFF
length: 15
V: TRBV18
D: -
J: TRBJ2-1
size: once

DNA: TGTGCCAGCTCACCACCGGGGGCAGGGGATGGTGCAGATGCGCAGTATTTT
CDR3: CASSPPGAGDGADAQYF
length: 17
V: TRBV18
D: -
J: TRBJ2-3
size: few

DNA: TGTGCCAGCAGCCAATTGGCCTACGAGCAGTACTTC
CDR3: CASSQLAYEQYF
length: 12
V: TRBV3-1
D: -
J: TRBJ2-7
size: -

DNA: TGTGCCAGCAGCAAGACAGCGTACAATGAGCAGTTCTTC
CDR3: CASSKTAYNEQFF
length: 13
V: TRBV5-5
D: -
J: TRBJ2-1
size: -